Following are 18 T cell receptor beta chains from one sample sequenced in a study of T cells in women clearing cervical HPV infection. Sequenced by immunoSEQ multiplex PCR; TCRdb stores in-frame clones only, minus some. The data include roughly 25,000 clones; the top ten clones carry roughly 7%. Specimen: blood buffy coat. The source is a woman aged 18-69 years with a cervical HPV16 infection that either progressed to CIN3+ or cleared (not recorded which).

Note on this clone: The CDR3 end is not reached by the read, which stops 3 residues before it; the germline J gene fills it in. The chain joins TRBV4-2 to TRBJ2-5; 11 nucleotides line up with TRBD2. The CDR3 has 16 residues. The trim removed 6 bases at V and 2 bases at J, leaving 8 bases unmatched. The germline gives CDR1 LGHNA, CDR2 YNFKEQ. This CDR3 is CASRKLAGGGQETQYF. The covered CDR3 bases are TGTGCCAGCAGGAAGTTAGCGGGAGGGGGGCAAGAGACC.

As for this clone: The sequence runs out 3 residues before the end of the CDR3; the remainder is reconstructed from the germline J gene. V and J are TRBV7-3 and TRBJ1-2; no clear D gene. This CDR3 has 15 residues. Germline lookup yields CDR1 SGHTA and CDR2 FQGTGA. The CDR3 region is CASSFLRRVDYDYTF. CDR3 DNA (partial): TGTGCCAGCAGCTTTTTGAGGCGGGTAGACTACGAC.

Comments on this clone: The DNA ends 3 residues before the CDR3 does, and the rest of the CDR3 is filled in from the germline J gene. The chain links TRBV18 to TRBJ1-4, with a tentative D call TRBD1 (5 bases). This CDR3 spans 14 amino acids. Germline CDR1 KGHSH, CDR2 LQKENI. V shed 5 bases and J shed 5 bases, with 12 bases lying between them. CDR3 DNA (partial): TGTGCCAGCTCATTAGACAGACAGAATGAAAAA. Translation: CASSLDRQNEK. The entire CDR3 is CASSLDRQNEKLFF.

Turning to this clone: One end of the junction is discordant with germline, which a read error may explain. Coverage ceases 3 residues before the CDR3 finishes, and the germline J gene fills in the end. The chain is built from TRBV18 and TRBJ2-7; D possibly corresponds to TRBD1 (5 bases). Germline CDR1 is KGHSH and CDR2 is LQKENI. The CDR3 runs 16 residues. CDR3 loop: CAGSPILGRNSYEQYF. The CDR3 DNA, read in part, is TGTGCCGGCTCCCCCATTTTGGGGCGCAACTCCTACGAG.

A note on this clone: The CDR3 end lies 3 residues beyond the end of the read and is filled in from the germline J gene. The rearrangement uses TRBV19 and TRBJ2-4, with 9 nucleotides matching TRBD1. Germline lookup yields CDR1 LNHDA and CDR2 SQIVND (reference sequence). The CDR3 contains 12 residues. CDR3 bases read: TGTGCCAGCCGGGACAGGGTCTATGGT. Translating it yields CASRDRVYG. The CDR3, in full, reads CASRDRVYGQYF. The variable domain in full, completed from reference TRBV19 and TRBJ2-4, reads DGGITQSPKYLFRKEGQNVTLSCEQNLNHDAMYWYRQDPGQGLRLIYYSQIVNDFQKGDIAEGYSVSREKKESFPLTVTSAQKNPTAFYLCASRDRVYGQYFGAGTRLSVL.

Partial CDR3 DNA: TGTGCCTGGAGTGACACCCTGGGACTTACCACCGGGGAG. It encodes CAWSDTLGLTTGE. The entire CDR3 sequence reads CAWSDTLGLTTGELFF. The chain combines TRBV30 with TRBJ2-2, with D possibly TRBD2 on 6 matching bases. The read stops 3 residues short of the end of the CDR3; the missing end is completed from the germline J gene. Per the germline V gene, CDR1 is GTSNPN and CDR2 is SVGIG (reference sequence). The V end was cut by 1 base, the J end by 4 bases, with 16 bases between. CDR3 length: 16 residues.

For this clone: The CDR3 extends 3 residues past the end of the read, so its final part is completed from the germline J gene. V gene TRBV5-4 combines with J gene TRBJ2-7, with 8 bases fitting TRBD2. J lost 3 bases, V lost 0 bases, and 5 bases had no gene match. Germline lookup yields CDR1 SGHNT and CDR2 YYREEE (reference sequence). CDR3 length: 15 amino acids. The part of the CDR3 DNA that was read is TGTGCCAGCAGCTTGGCGGCTAGCGGGTTCTACGAG. Residues: CASSLAASGFYE. The whole CDR3 protein reads CASSLAASGFYEQYF.

Comments on this clone: The read is 3 residues too short to cover the CDR3 end, so that end is filled in from the germline J gene. This chain uses TRBV20-1 with TRBJ1-3; TRBD1 might be the D (6 bases). The germline V gene has CDR1 DFQATT and CDR2 SNEGSKA (reference sequence). V lost 4 bases, J lost 0 bases, and 16 bases lay in between. The CDR3 length is 16 residues. CDR3 DNA, as far as it was read: TGCAGTGCTACCGGGGAGGTGGGGGCCTCTGGAAACACC. The encoded protein is CSATGEVGASGNT. The entire CDR3 sequence reads CSATGEVGASGNTIYF.

In the case of this clone: The read ends 3 residues shy of where the CDR3 ends; the end is completed using the germline J gene. The chain joins TRBV29-1 to TRBJ1-3, with D uncertain. Trimming removed 0 bases at V and 4 bases at J, with 4 bases between. This CDR3 has 12 residues. CDR1 is SQVTM and CDR2 is ANQGSEA in the germline V gene. The chain's CDR3 is CSVEDAGNTIYF. The covered CDR3 bases are TGCAGCGTTGAAGATGCGGGAAACACC. The full variable domain, completed using reference TRBV29-1 and TRBJ1-3, is SAVISQKPSRDICQRGTSLTIQCQVDSQVTMMFWYRQQPGQSLTLIATANQGSEATYESGFVIDKFPISRPNLTFSTLTVSNMSPEDSSIYLCSVEDAGNTIYFGEGSWLTVV.

Details on this clone: The CDR3 end is not reached by the read, which stops 3 residues before it; the germline J gene fills it in. The rearrangement links TRBV20-1 to TRBJ2-4; 11 positions agree with TRBD2. The CDR3 extends over 17 amino acids. Germline CDR1 and CDR2: DFQATT and SNEGSKA (reference sequence). V shed 7 bases and J 9 bases; nucleotides not matched to a gene: 20. CDR3: CSVSAGTSGPKESIQYF. The sequenced CDR3 bases are TGCAGTGTCAGCGCCGGGACTAGCGGACCCAAGGAAAGCATT.

For this clone: The missing CDR3 end, 3 residues past where the read stops, is filled in from the germline J gene. The chain carries TRBV12-3 or TRBV12-4 and TRBJ2-1, with D hard to call. Trimming took 1 base from V and 9 from J, leaving 13 bases between them. This CDR3 is 14 amino acids long. Partial CDR3 DNA: TGTGCCAGCAGTTTAGTACTTGGGCTCCTTGAG. Protein sequence: CASSLVLGLLE. Given in full, the CDR3 is CASSLVLGLLEQFF.

As regards this clone: Coverage ceases 3 residues before the CDR3 finishes, and the germline J gene fills in the end. J is TRBJ2-3 and V is TRBV10-1; 9 bases line up with TRBD2. With 7 bases clipped from V and 4 bases from J, the junction kept 3 bases outside the gene matches. This CDR3 is built from 13 residues. Germline V CDR1 and CDR2: WNHNN, SYGVQD (reference sequence). The CDR3 region is CASTLAGSDTQYF. CDR3 DNA (partial): TGCGCCAGCACGCTAGCGGGGTCAGATACG.

CDR3 DNA (partial): TGTGCCAGCGCTTGGACAGGGGATTCACCC. Its protein product is CASAWTGDSP. The complete CDR3 sequence is CASAWTGDSPLHF. J is TRBJ1-6 and V is TRBV28; 9 bases line up with TRBD1. The sequence runs out 3 residues before the end of the CDR3; the remainder is reconstructed from the germline J gene. Looked up from germline, CDR1 is MDHEN and CDR2 is SYDVKM. The CDR3 extends over 13 amino acids. V shed 8 bases and J 8 bases; nucleotides not matched to a gene: 4. The entire variable domain, with the rest obtained from reference TRBV28 and TRBJ1-6, is as follows: DVKVTQSSRYLVKRTGEKVFLECVQDMDHENMFWYRQDPGLGLRLIYFSYDVKMKEKGDIPEGYSVSREKKERFSLILESASTNQTSMYLCASAWTGDSPLHFGNGTRLTVT.

For this clone: The read is 3 residues too short to cover the CDR3 end, so that end is filled in from the germline J gene. V and J are TRBV19 and TRBJ1-1, with a possible D match to TRBD1 (5 bases). Germline lookup yields CDR1 LNHDA and CDR2 SQIVND (reference sequence). This CDR3 has 14 amino acids. The part of the CDR3 DNA that was read is TGTGCCAGTAGTACCCCTCGGCAGGGCAGCGAA. Protein product: CASSTPRQGSE. The complete CDR3 reads CASSTPRQGSEAFF.

A note on this clone: The read ends 3 residues early relative to the CDR3; the germline J gene fills the gap. V is TRBV11-3 and J is TRBJ2-2, with unresolved D. This CDR3 is 15 amino acids long. Germline V gene data show CDR1 as SGHNT and CDR2 as YENEEA. The V gene lost 5 bases and the J gene lost 1 base, with 11 bases spanning the gap. The DNA read from the CDR3 is TGTGCCAGCAGCCCCCAGGTGGTGAACACCGGGGAG. This encodes CASSPQVVNTGE. The entire CDR3 is CASSPQVVNTGELFF.

Regarding this clone: Read data end 3 residues before the CDR3 end; the end is taken from the germline J gene. The rearrangement links TRBV13 to TRBJ2-7, with 9 bases fitting TRBD2. Germline CDR1 is PRHDT and CDR2 is FYEKMQ (reference sequence). V lost 4 bases to trimming and J lost 6 bases; unmatched junction nucleotides: 4. There are 13 residues in the CDR3. The CDR3 DNA, read in part, is TGTGCCAGCAGCTCGGGACTAGCAGGCGAG. Its translation is CASSSGLAGE. The entire CDR3 is CASSSGLAGEQYF. Using reference TRBV13 and TRBJ2-7 for the parts outside the CDR3, the full variable domain is AAGVIQSPRHLIKEKRETATLKCYPIPRHDTVYWYQQGPGQDPQFLISFYEKMQSDKGSIPDRFSAQQFSDYHSELNMSSLELGDSALYFCASSSGLAGEQYFGPGTRLTVT.

Note on this clone: The read halts 3 residues ahead of the CDR3 end, with the missing end drawn from the germline J gene. The chain recombines TRBV20-1 with TRBJ2-3, with TRBD2 matching over 10 bases. The germline gives CDR1 DFQATT, CDR2 SNEGSKA (reference sequence). CDR3 length: 16 residues. V shed 3 bases, J shed 4 bases, and the junction held 10 bases outside the gene matches. The DNA read from the CDR3 is TGCAGTGCTAGTTTGCTAGCGGGAGATGTGGCAGATACG. Its protein product is CSASLLAGDVADT. The whole CDR3 sequence reads CSASLLAGDVADTQYF.

Points on this clone: The read is 3 residues too short to cover the CDR3 end, so that end is filled in from the germline J gene. The genes are TRBV2 and TRBJ1-1, with TRBD1 identical over 7 bases. The junction had 6 bases not matched to a gene; V was cut back by 2 bases and J by 6 bases. Germline CDR1 is SNHLY and CDR2 is FYNNEI. The CDR3 sequence is 14 residues long. The CDR3 sequence is CASSEQGVFAEAFF. The CDR3 bases that were read are TGTGCCAGCAGTGAACAGGGGGTCTTCGCTGAA.